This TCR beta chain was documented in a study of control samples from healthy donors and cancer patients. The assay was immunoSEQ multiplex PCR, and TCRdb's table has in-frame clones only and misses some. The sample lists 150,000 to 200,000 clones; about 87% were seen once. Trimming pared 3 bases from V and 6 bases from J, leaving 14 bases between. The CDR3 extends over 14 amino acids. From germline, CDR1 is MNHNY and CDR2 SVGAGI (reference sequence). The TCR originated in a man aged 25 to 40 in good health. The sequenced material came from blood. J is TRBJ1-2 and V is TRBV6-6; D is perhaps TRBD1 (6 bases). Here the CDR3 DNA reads TGTGCCAGCAGTTATAGACAGGAGACCAATGGCTACACCTTC. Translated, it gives CASSYRQETNGYTF.